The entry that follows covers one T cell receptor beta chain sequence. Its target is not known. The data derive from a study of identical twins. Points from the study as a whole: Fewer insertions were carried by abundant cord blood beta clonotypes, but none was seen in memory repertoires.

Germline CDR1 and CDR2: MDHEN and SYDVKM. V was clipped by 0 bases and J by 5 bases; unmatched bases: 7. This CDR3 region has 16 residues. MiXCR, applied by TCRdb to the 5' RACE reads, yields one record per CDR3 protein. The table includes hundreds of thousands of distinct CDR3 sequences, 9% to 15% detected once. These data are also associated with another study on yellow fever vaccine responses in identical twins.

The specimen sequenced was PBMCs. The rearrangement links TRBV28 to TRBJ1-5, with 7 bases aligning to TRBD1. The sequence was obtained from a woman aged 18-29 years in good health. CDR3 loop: CASSLWTGLLDQPQHF. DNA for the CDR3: TGTGCCAGCAGTTTATGGACAGGGCTGTTGGATCAGCCCCAGCATTTT.